This T cell receptor (beta chain) was recorded in a study of blood T cell repertoires in COVID-19. The wider study: PBMCs, B-cell-depleted T cells, or T cells were the source of the cDNA or gDNA that made up the material.

The method was immunoSEQ multiplex PCR; TCRdb's version includes in-frame clones alone and lacks a portion of them. The data contain 150,000 to 200,000 clones, 80% of them singletons. Sequencing used PBMCs or T cells enriched from blood (not recorded which). The source is a middle-aged man who had recovered from COVID-19.

The CDR3 spells CASSLGQNQQFF. In DNA, the CDR3 is TGCGCCAGCAGCTTGGGACAGAACCAGCAGTTCTTC. V and J are TRBV5-1 and TRBJ2-1; D perhaps matches TRBD1 (5 bases). Deletions cut 0 bases from V and 11 bases from J, with 9 bases between. CDR3 length equals 12 residues. Germline V gene data show CDR1 as SGHRS and CDR2 as YFSETQ.